This T cell receptor beta chain was captured by sequencing in a study of blood T cell repertoires in COVID-19. Overall study: Acute-phase and convalescent COVID-19 samples originated in the United States, Italy and Spain. PBMCs, B-cell-depleted T cells, or T cells were the source of the cDNA or gDNA that made up the material.

Original analysis: Using reference gene primer amplification, nucleated cell counts were estimated. Clones were read by immunoSEQ multiplex PCR, and TCRdb kept only the in-frame ones, dropping some. The DNA was the basis for D and trimming; V, J and clone size are from that table. The sample lists roughly 110,000 clones, roughly 84% occurring once. V lost 4 bases and J lost 6; bases outside the gene matches: 4. Per germline, CDR1 SGHRS and CDR2 YFSETQ. CDR3 size: 13 residues. The chain uses TRBV5-1 and TRBJ1-2; 9 nucleotides match TRBD1. Specimen: peripheral blood. The receptor comes from a human donor in a cohort sampled during active COVID-19. The CDR3 loop reads CASSLGTGNGYTF. The CDR3 bases are TGCGCCAGCAGCCTCGGGACAGGGAATGGCTACACCTTC.